This TCR beta chain was recovered during a study of identical twins. A few counts support this clonotype. Template switching, a step in the protocol, added a universal primer site, and cDNA carried unique molecular identifiers. One entry per CDR3 protein results from TCRdb running MiXCR on the 5' RACE reads. The sample lists around 680,000 distinct CDR3 sequences, about 9.4% occurring once. Germline CDR1 and CDR2: MNHEY and SMNVEV (reference sequence). CDR3 length: 13 residues. Trimming removed 6 bases from V and 7 bases from J; junction bases left unmatched: 8. This sample also belongs to another study, concerning yellow fever vaccine responses in identical twins.

The chain employs TRBV27 and TRBJ2-7, with TRBD1 matching 8 bases. Sequencing was carried out using PBMCs. The source of this sequence is a young woman in good health. CDR3 DNA: TGTGCCAGCAGACCAGGGGGCCGGGAAGAGCAGTACTTC. Translating gives CASRPGGREEQYF.